One and the same sample provided the 9 T cell receptor beta chains below, sequenced in a study of OX40 agonist ivuxolimab in advanced cancers. Library construction relied on the immunoSEQ multiplex PCR assay. TCRdb carries this immuneACCESS record with in-frame sequences only. Its versions omit some clonotypes, under half of them owing to an unresolved V gene in the studies checked, with the rest unexplained. This sample gives approximately 80,000 clones in total; under 95% of them show up just once. Jointly, the top ten make up 0.4% to 0.55% of the sample. Specimen: CD4+ or CD8+ T cells sorted from blood, collected in a trial of the OX40 agonist ivuxolimab. The receptor source for this set is an adult with an advanced solid tumor such as melanoma, head and neck, liver or kidney cancer.

This rearrangement joins TRBV7-6 to TRBJ2-1; D call uncertain. CDR3 size: 11 residues. Germline lookup yields CDR1 SGHVS and CDR2 FNYEAQ. V was cut by 1 base and J by 10 bases, with 5 bases left in between. The CDR3 DNA reads as TGTGCCAGCAGCTTAGTGCGGGAGCAGTTCTTC. It codes for CASSLVREQFF.

The chain couples TRBV5-1 to TRBJ2-5; a weak D match, TRBD2 (6 bases). Germline V gene lookup returns CDR1 SGHRS and CDR2 YFSETQ. V gave up 4 bases and J gave up 1 base, with 17 bases separating them. The CDR3 extends over 16 amino acids. This CDR3 reads CASSGGVGRPQETQYF. The CDR3 bases are TGCGCCAGCAGCGGAGGGGTTGGGCGGCCCCAAGAGACCCAGTACTTC.

This clone was found a few times. V usage is TRBV19 and J usage is TRBJ1-6, with D unclear. The CDR3 loop spans 13 amino acids. Germline CDR1 reads LNHDA; CDR2 reads SQIVND (reference sequence). Trimming stripped 5 bases from V and 9 bases from J, with 11 bases between. The CDR3 bases are TGTGCCAGTAGTCCCCGAAGGGCTTCACCCCTCCACTTT. Protein product: CASSPRRASPLHF. Variable domain in full (rest from reference TRBV19 and TRBJ1-6): DGGITQSPKYLFRKEGQNVTLSCEQNLNHDAMYWYRQDPGQGLRLIYYSQIVNDFQKGDIAEGYSVSREKKESFPLTVTSAQKNPTAFYLCASSPRRASPLHFGNGTRLTVT.

This clone was seen only once. The CDR3 nucleotides are TGTGCCAGCAGTCGAAGAGGGACAGAGCAGTTCTTC. Translated, it gives CASSRRGTEQFF. V and J are TRBV27 and TRBJ2-1, with D possibly TRBD1 on 6 matching bases. Trimming pared 5 bases from V and 10 bases from J, leaving 12 bases between. This CDR3 is built from 12 residues. Germline V CDR1 and CDR2: MNHEY, SMNVEV (reference sequence).

This clone was counted a single time. The J gene is TRBJ1-1, the V gene TRBV2; 9 bases agree with TRBD1. Germline V gene data show CDR1 as SNHLY and CDR2 as FYNNEI. V shed 6 bases, J shed 8 bases, and the junction held 10 bases outside the gene matches. The CDR3 consists of 14 residues. In DNA form, the CDR3 reads TGTGCCAGCAGGAGGACAGGGGCCCGGGAAGAAGCTTTCTTT. Translated, it gives CASRRTGAREEAFF.

This clone was recorded only once. The V and J genes are TRBV5-1 and TRBJ2-7; possible D gene TRBD2, 5 bases. V lost 2 bases and J lost 6, with 12 bases in between. This CDR3 has 13 residues. Germline CDR1 reads SGHRS; CDR2 reads YFSETQ. The CDR3 nucleotides are TGCGCCAGCAGCTTAGGGTCTAGCACCGAGCAGTACTTC. Its protein is CASSLGSSTEQYF.

The genes are TRBV5-6 and TRBJ1-1; TRBD1 might be the D (6 bases). V was clipped by 7 bases and J by 4 bases, with 23 bases between them. Germline V gene lookup returns CDR1 SGHDT and CDR2 YYEEEE. This CDR3 has 16 residues. The CDR3 DNA reads as TGTGCCAGCCACGAGGAGGGGGGACTGAAAGGCACTGAAGCTTTCTTT. Protein sequence: CASHEEGGLKGTEAFF. Full variable domain (outside the CDR3, taken from reference TRBV5-6 and TRBJ1-1): DAGVTQSPTHLIKTRGQQVTLRCSPKSGHDTVSWYQQALGQGPQFIFQYYEEEERQRGNFPDRFSGHQFPNYSSELNVNALLLGDSALYLCASHEEGGLKGTEAFFGQGTRLTVV.

The chain is built from TRBV15 and TRBJ1-5; no firm D call. V was clipped by 0 bases and J by 0 bases, with 12 bases between them. In germline, CDR1 is LNHNV, CDR2 YYDKDF (reference sequence). The CDR3 length is 17 residues. CDR3 nucleotide sequence: TGTGCCACCAGCAGAGATGTCACACGGAGTAGCAATCAGCCCCAGCATTTT. Its translation: CATSRDVTRSSNQPQHF.

The chain joins TRBV7-6 to TRBJ1-5, with 10 nucleotides matching TRBD1. In germline, CDR1 is SGHVS, CDR2 FNYEAQ. The junction had 11 bases not matched to a gene; V was cut back by 3 bases and J by 0 bases. The CDR3 is 19 residues long. CDR3 loop: CASSLGRDRGHYSNQPQHF. CDR3 bases: TGTGCCAGCAGCTTGGGCCGGGACAGGGGCCACTATAGCAATCAGCCCCAGCATTTT.